What follows describes a single T cell receptor (beta chain). Its antigen is currently unknown. As processed by the authors: There were no quality scores in the junction-only immunoSEQ sequences, so filtering differed. This table comes from immunoSEQ multiplex PCR, and its TCRdb copy is limited to in-frame clones, with some not included. Clone size and V and J calls were adopted from that table, with D and trimming inferred from the DNA. This table has more than 2 million clones, 85% to 95% appearing once. This specimen comes from a study of shared clonotypes between healthy human individuals. Overall study findings and caveats: Generation probabilities of non-shared clonotypes were lower (relative to those shared by all four donors).

J lost 5 bases, V lost 6 bases, and 13 bases had no gene match. Per the germline V gene, CDR1 is SGHNT and CDR2 is YYREEE (reference sequence). This CDR3 is built from 16 residues. It was into CD45RA+ naive and CD45RA-negative memory subsets that the CD4+ cells were split. The receptor's source is a young man in good health. The sequenced material came from naive CD4+ T cells sorted from blood. The subset denotes: CD45RA+ positively selected. This sequence joins TRBV5-4 and TRBJ1-2, with TRBD1 matching over 10 bases. The CDR3 protein is CASTKGTGVVIYGYTF. CDR3 in DNA: TGTGCCAGCACCAAGGGGACAGGGGTGGTAATTTATGGCTACACCTTC.